Listed below are T cell receptor beta chains from one sample, sequenced in a study of CD8 T cells in ankylosing spondylitis. Via MiXCR, TCRdb re-called the 5' RACE reads, giving one row per CDR3 protein. The sample has under 850,000 distinct CDR3 sequences, over 15% seen once. Material: blood, either unsorted or a sorted T cell fraction (not recorded which). These receptors came from a male donor with ankylosing spondylitis. Each CDR3 is given with its conserved first and last residue. The order of the fields is CDR3 protein, CDR3 DNA, D gene, clone size, V gene, J gene. The D gene is left open where the match is weak. Size values are once, few and many counts, or a class for expanded clones, and some rows have none.

CDR3aa: CASSLQGFSPLHF; CDR3nt: TGTGCCAGCAGTCTACAGGGTTTTTCACCCCTCCACTTT; d_gene: -; abundance: many; v_gene: TRBV12-3/TRBV12-4; j_gene: TRBJ1-6
CDR3aa: CASSEYSLSEPQHF; CDR3nt: TGTGCCAGCAGTGAATATAGCCTTAGCGAGCCCCAGCATTTT; d_gene: -; abundance: -; v_gene: TRBV25-1; j_gene: TRBJ1-5
CDR3aa: CSARTGGWQYF; CDR3nt: TGCAGTGCTCGAACAGGGGGCTGGCAGTACTTC; d_gene: TRBD1; abundance: -; v_gene: TRBV20-1; j_gene: TRBJ2-7
CDR3aa: CASSASLAGYSEQFF; CDR3nt: TGCGCCAGCAGCGCCTCACTAGCGGGATATAGTGAGCAGTTCTTC; d_gene: TRBD2; abundance: -; v_gene: TRBV5-1; j_gene: TRBJ2-1
CDR3aa: CASSFRLTLDDFYGYTF; CDR3nt: TGCGCCAGCAGCTTCCGTTTAACACTCGACGATTTCTATGGCTACACCTTC; d_gene: -; abundance: -; v_gene: TRBV5-1; j_gene: TRBJ1-2
CDR3aa: CAILDQKRGESLGANVLTF; CDR3nt: TGTGCCATCCTGGACCAAAAACGTGGGGAGTCGCTGGGGGCCAACGTCCTGACTTTC; d_gene: -; abundance: few; v_gene: TRBV21-1; j_gene: TRBJ2-6
CDR3aa: CASSLGTSSYYEQYF; CDR3nt: TGTGCCAGCAGTTTAGGGACTAGCTCATACTACGAGCAGTACTTC; d_gene: TRBD2; abundance: few; v_gene: TRBV27; j_gene: TRBJ2-7
CDR3aa: CASLTGNGNYGYTF; CDR3nt: TGTGCCAGCCTCACCGGGAACGGAAACTATGGCTACACCTTC; d_gene: -; abundance: few; v_gene: TRBV18; j_gene: TRBJ1-2
CDR3aa: CASSQVQGGTGELFF; CDR3nt: TGCGCCAGCAGCCAAGTGCAGGGTGGTACCGGGGAGCTGTTTTTT; d_gene: -; abundance: few; v_gene: TRBV4-1; j_gene: TRBJ2-2
CDR3aa: CASDGGTGSFETQYF; CDR3nt: TGTGCCAGCGATGGTGGGACAGGGAGTTTTGAGACCCAGTACTTC; d_gene: TRBD1; abundance: -; v_gene: TRBV6-1; j_gene: TRBJ2-5
CDR3aa: CASSQVRTGNNEKLFF; CDR3nt: TGCGCCAGCAGCCAAGTACGGACAGGGAATAATGAAAAACTGTTTTTT; d_gene: TRBD1; abundance: few; v_gene: TRBV4-1; j_gene: TRBJ1-4
CDR3aa: CASSLPGRTDTQYF; CDR3nt: TGTGCCAGCAGCTTACCAGGCCGCACAGATACGCAGTATTTT; d_gene: -; abundance: once; v_gene: TRBV11-2; j_gene: TRBJ2-3
CDR3aa: CASSPGPGGNIQYF; CDR3nt: TGTGCCAGCAGCCCCGGCCCGGGAGGAAACATTCAGTACTTC; d_gene: TRBD2; abundance: -; v_gene: TRBV7-3; j_gene: TRBJ2-4
CDR3aa: CASSLVQDSPLHF; CDR3nt: TGTGCCAGCAGTTTAGTACAGGATTCACCCCTCCACTTT; d_gene: -; abundance: few; v_gene: TRBV12-3/TRBV12-4; j_gene: TRBJ1-6
CDR3aa: CSARDLRASYNEQFF; CDR3nt: TGCAGTGCTAGAGATCTCCGGGCCTCCTACAATGAGCAGTTCTTC; d_gene: -; abundance: -; v_gene: TRBV20-1; j_gene: TRBJ2-1
CDR3aa: CASSPGLTTNEQFF; CDR3nt: TGTGCCAGCAGCCCCGGACTCACCACCAATGAGCAGTTCTTC; d_gene: -; abundance: few; v_gene: TRBV9; j_gene: TRBJ2-1
CDR3aa: CSVEDVFGSTLSTDTQYF; CDR3nt: TGCAGCGTTGAAGACGTCTTCGGGAGTACACTTAGCACAGATACGCAGTATTTT; d_gene: -; abundance: -; v_gene: TRBV29-1; j_gene: TRBJ2-3
CDR3aa: CASSPRTGGPQETQYF; CDR3nt: TGTGCCAGCAGCCCTCGGACAGGGGGACCACAAGAGACCCAGTACTTC; d_gene: TRBD1; abundance: -; v_gene: TRBV5-5; j_gene: TRBJ2-5